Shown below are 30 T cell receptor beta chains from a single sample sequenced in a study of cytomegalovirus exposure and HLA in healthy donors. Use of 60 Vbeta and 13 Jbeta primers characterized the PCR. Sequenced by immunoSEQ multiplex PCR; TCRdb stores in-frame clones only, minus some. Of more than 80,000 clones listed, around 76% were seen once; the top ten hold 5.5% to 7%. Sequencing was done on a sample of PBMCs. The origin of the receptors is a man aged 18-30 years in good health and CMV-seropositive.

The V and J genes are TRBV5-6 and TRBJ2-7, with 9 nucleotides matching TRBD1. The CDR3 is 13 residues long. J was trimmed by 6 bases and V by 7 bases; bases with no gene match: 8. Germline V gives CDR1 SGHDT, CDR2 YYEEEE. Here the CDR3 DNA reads TGTGCCAGCGGGACAGGGAGCCGAGGCGAGCAGTACTTC. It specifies CASGTGSRGEQYF.

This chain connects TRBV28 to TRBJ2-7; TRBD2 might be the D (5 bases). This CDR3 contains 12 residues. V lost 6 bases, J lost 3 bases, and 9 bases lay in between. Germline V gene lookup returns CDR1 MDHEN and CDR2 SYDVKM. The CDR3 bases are TGTGCCAGCAGCTTCGGGGTCTACGAGCAGTACTTC. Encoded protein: CASSFGVYEQYF.

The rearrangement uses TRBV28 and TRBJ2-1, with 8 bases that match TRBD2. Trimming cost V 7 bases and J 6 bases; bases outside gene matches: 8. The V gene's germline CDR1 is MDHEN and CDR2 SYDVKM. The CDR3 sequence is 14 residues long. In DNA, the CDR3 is TGTGCCAGCAAGGGGGGCGGGAGGCTCAATGAGCAGTTCTTC. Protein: CASKGGGRLNEQFF.

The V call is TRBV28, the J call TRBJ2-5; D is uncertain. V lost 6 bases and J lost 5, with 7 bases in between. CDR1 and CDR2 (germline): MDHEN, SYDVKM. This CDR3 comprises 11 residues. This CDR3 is CASSPPETQYF. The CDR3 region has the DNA TGTGCCAGCAGCCCCCCTGAGACCCAGTACTTC.

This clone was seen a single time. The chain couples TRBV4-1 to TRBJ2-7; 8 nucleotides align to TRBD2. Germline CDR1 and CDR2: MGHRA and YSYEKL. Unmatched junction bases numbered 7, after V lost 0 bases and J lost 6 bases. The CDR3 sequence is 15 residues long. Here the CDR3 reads CASSQDPGTRGEQYF. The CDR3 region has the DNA TGCGCCAGCAGCCAAGATCCGGGGACTAGGGGCGAGCAGTACTTC.

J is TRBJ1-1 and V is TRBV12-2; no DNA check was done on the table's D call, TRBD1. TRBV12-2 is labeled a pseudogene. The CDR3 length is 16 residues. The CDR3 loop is CASRLSCRDRNTEAFF. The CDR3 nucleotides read TGTGCAAGTCGCTTATCTTGTCGGGACAGGAACACTGAAGCTTTCTTT.

In DNA form, the CDR3 reads TGTGCCATCACCCCTGAGGGTTTCCAAGGCAATGAGCAGTTCTTC. Translation: CAITPEGFQGNEQFF. V is TRBV10-3 and J is TRBJ2-1, with D tentatively TRBD2 (5 bases). Germline V CDR1 and CDR2: ENHRY, SYGVKD. Trimming took 7 bases from V and 6 from J, leaving 19 bases between them. The CDR3 runs 15 residues.

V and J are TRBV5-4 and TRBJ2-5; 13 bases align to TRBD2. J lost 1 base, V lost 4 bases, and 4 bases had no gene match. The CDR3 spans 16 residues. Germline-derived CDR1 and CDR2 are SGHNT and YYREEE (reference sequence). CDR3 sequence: CASSITSGRVQETQYF. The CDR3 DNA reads TGTGCCAGCAGCATTACTAGCGGGAGGGTCCAAGAGACCCAGTACTTC.

The CDR3 loop is CASSANTGRGEQYF. CDR3 sequence (DNA): TGTGCCAGCAGTGCCAATACAGGTAGAGGCGAGCAGTACTTC. This chain links TRBV6-1 with TRBJ2-7; D is perhaps TRBD1 (5 bases). The CDR3 covers 14 residues. Trimming cost V 4 bases and J 6 bases, with 16 bases left between them. CDR1 is MNHNS and CDR2 is SASEGT in the germline V gene.

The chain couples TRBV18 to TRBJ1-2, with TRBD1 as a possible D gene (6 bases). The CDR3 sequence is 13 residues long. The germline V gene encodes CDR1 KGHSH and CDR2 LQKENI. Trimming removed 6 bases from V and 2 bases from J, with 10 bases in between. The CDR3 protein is CASSTTGNYGYTF. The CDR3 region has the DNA TGTGCCAGCTCGACGACAGGAAACTATGGCTACACCTTC.

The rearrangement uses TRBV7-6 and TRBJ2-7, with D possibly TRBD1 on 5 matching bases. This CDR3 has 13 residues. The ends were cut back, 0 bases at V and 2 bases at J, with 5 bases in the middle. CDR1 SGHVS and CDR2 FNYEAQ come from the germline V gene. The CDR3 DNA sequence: TGTGCCAGCAGCTTAGCAGGGGCCTACGAGCAGTACTTC. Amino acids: CASSLAGAYEQYF.

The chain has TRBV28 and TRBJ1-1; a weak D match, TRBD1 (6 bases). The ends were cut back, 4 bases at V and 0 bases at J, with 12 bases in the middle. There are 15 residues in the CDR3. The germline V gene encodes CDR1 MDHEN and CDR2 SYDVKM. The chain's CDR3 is CASSSGDRLNTEAFF. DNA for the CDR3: TGTGCCAGCAGTTCAGGCGACAGGTTGAACACTGAAGCTTTCTTT.

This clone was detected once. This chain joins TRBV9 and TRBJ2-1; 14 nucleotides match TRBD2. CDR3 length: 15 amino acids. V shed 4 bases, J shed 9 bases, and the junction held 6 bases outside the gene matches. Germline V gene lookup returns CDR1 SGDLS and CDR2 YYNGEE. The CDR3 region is CASSPRTSGRLEQFF. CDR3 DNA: TGTGCCAGCAGCCCCCGGACTAGCGGGAGGCTTGAGCAGTTCTTC.

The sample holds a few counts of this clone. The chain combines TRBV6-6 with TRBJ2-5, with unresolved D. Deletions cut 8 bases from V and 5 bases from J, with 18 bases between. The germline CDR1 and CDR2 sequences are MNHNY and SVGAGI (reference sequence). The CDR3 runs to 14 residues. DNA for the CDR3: TGTGCCAGCTCCCAGCCCCTCTCGAGGGAGACCCAGTACTTC. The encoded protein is CASSQPLSRETQYF.

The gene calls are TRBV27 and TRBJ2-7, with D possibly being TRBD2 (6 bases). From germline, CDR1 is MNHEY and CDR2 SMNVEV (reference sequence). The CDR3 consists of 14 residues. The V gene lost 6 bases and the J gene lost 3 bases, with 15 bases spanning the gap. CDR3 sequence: CASSTGGTNYEQYF. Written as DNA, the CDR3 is TGTGCCAGCAGCACTGGGGGGACCAACTACGAGCAGTACTTC.

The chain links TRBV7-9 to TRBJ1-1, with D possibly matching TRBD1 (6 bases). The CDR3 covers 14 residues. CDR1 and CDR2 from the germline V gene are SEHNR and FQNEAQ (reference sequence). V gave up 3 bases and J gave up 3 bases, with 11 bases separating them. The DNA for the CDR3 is TGTGCCAGCAGCTTCGGACAGCATGACACTGAAGCTTTCTTT. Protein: CASSFGQHDTEAFF.

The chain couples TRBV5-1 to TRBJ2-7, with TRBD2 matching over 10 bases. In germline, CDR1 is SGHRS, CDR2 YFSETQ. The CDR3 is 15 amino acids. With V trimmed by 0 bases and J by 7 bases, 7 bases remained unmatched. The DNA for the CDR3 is TGCGCCAGCAGCTTGGGGGGAGCGGGAGGGGAAGAGCAGTACTTC. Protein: CASSLGGAGGEEQYF.

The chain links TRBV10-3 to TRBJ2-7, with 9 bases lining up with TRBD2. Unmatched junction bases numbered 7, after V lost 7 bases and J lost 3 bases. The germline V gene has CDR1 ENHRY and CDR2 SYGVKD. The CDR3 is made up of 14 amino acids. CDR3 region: CAITGSGRNYEQYF. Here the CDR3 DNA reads TGTGCCATCACCGGTAGCGGGAGAAACTACGAGCAGTACTTC.

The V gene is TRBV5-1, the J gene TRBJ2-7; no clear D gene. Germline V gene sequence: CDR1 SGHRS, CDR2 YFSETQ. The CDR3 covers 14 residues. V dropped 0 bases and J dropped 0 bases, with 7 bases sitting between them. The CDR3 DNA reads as TGCGCCAGCAGCTTGGAATTCGGCTCCTACGAGCAGTACTTC. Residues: CASSLEFGSYEQYF.

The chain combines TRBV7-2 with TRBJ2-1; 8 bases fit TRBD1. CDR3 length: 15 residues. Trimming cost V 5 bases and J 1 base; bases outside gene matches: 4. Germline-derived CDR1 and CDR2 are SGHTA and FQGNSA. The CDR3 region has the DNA TGTGCCAGCAGCAGAAGACAGGGGTCCTACAATGAGCAGTTCTTC. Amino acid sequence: CASSRRQGSYNEQFF.

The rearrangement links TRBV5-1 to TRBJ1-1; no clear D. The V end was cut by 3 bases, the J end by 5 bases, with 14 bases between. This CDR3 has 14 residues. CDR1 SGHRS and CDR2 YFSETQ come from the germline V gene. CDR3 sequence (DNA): TGCGCCAGCAGCTCCTCACAACGAGGAACTGAAGCTTTCTTT. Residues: CASSSSQRGTEAFF.

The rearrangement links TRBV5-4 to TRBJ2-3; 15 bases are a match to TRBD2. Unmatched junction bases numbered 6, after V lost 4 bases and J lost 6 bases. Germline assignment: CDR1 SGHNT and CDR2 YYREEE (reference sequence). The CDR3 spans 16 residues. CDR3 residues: CASSTGLAGGQDTQYF. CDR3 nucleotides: TGTGCCAGCAGCACTGGACTAGCGGGAGGGCAGGATACGCAGTATTTT.

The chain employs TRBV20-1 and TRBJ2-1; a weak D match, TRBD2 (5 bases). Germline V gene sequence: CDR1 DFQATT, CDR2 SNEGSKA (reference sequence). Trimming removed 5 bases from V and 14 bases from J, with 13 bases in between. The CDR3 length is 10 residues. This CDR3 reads CSAVLVTEFF. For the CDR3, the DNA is TGCAGTGCTGTACTAGTTACGGAGTTCTTC.

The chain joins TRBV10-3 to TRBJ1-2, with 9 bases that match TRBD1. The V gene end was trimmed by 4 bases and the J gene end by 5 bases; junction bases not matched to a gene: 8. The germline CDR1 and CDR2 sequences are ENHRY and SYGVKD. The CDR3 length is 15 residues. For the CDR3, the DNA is TGTGCCATCAGTGCGTGGACAGGGGAAAGTTATGGCTACACCTTC. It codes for CAISAWTGESYGYTF.

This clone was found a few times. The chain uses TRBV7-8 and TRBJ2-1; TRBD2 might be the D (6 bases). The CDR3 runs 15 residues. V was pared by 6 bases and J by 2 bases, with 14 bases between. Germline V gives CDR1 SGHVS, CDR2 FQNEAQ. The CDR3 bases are TGTGCCAGCAGTCTGAGGTTAGCGGCCTACAATGAGCAGTTCTTC. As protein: CASSLRLAAYNEQFF.

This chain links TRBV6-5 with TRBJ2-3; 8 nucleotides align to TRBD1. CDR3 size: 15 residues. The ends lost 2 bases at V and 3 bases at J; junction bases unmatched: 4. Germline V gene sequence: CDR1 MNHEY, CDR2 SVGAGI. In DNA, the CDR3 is TGTGCCAGCAGTTACCAGGGGGCGCGAACAGATACGCAGTATTTT. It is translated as CASSYQGARTDTQYF.

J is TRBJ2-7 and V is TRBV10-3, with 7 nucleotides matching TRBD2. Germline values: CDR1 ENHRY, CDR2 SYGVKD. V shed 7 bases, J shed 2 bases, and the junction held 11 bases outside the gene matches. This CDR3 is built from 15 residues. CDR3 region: CAINRQGAGTYEQYF. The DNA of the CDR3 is TGTGCCATCAACCGCCAGGGAGCGGGGACCTACGAGCAGTACTTC.

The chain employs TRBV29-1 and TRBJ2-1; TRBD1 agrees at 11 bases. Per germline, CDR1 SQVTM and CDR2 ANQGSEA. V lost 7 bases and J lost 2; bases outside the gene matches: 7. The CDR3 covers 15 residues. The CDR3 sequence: CSAKGQGEPYNEQFF. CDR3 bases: TGCAGCGCTAAGGGACAGGGGGAACCCTACAATGAGCAGTTCTTC.

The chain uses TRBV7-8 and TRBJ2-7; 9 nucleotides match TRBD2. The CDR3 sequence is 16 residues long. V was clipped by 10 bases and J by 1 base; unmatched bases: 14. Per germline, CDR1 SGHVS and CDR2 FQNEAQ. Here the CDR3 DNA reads TGTGCCACCCTCTCCCCTAGCGGGAAGGGGTCCTACGAGCAGTACTTC. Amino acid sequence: CATLSPSGKGSYEQYF.

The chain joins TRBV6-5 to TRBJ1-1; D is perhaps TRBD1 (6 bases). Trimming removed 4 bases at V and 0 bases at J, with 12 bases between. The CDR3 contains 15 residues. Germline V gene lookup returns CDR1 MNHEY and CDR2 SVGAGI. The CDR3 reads CASSFRQAMNTEAFF. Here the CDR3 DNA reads TGTGCCAGCAGTTTCCGACAGGCTATGAACACTGAAGCTTTCTTT.